This T cell receptor (beta chain) was retrieved from a study of PD-1 blockade in mismatch repair-deficient tumors (dated by TCRdb to 2015 to 2018). About the investigation overall: Between September 2013 and late 2016, 86 consecutive patients with 12 mismatch repair-deficient cancer types, all previously treated and progressing, were enrolled in the trial. Tumor-associated T cell clones were tracked in the peripheral blood of patients responding to PD-1 blockade by deep sequencing of TCR CDR3 regions. The full study reports these points: Tumor-resident clones, often undetectable in blood before treatment, expanded rapidly after pembrolizumab and then contracted, generally before radiologic responses.

This clone was seen once. Its antigen has not been determined. Within one base of it there is no much larger clone, and no base qualities were kept. Via the germline V gene, CDR1 is SGHRS and CDR2 YFSETQ. Trimming takes 1 base from V and 3 bases from J, and the germline ends sit 7 bases apart. The CDR3 covers 13 residues, taking in both the cysteine and the phenylalanine. The kept DNA is CDR3 alone, 39 bases in frame from the first base. Mismatch repair deficiency in every enrolled patient was established by polymerase chain reaction or immunohistochemistry. A few patients who responded to pembrolizumab therapy underwent TCR sequencing. The phase II trial prospectively tested pembrolizumab PD-1 blockade in advanced mismatch repair-deficient cancers regardless of tissue of origin. Peripheral blood T cell samples were collected serially, before PD-1 blockade began and at several time points afterward. Blood sampling time points were reported as weeks after the first dose of pembrolizumab.

Library method: the immunoSEQ multiplex PCR assay. Not all clones reach the TCRdb copy of this immuneACCESS table, which keeps in-frame sequences only. Checked studies attribute under half of the gap to unresolved V genes and leave the rest unexplained. The sample data list under 150,000 clones, and 70% to 90% of these were observed just once. The top ten constitute roughly 13% of the sample. This material consisted of peripheral blood, taken 44 weeks after starting pembrolizumab. The rearranged chain carries TRBV5-1 and TRBJ2-5, with the D segment identity uncertain. This receptor was obtained from an adult with mismatch repair-deficient cancer. The DNA reads TGCGCCAGCAGCTTGAGGCCGGAAGAGACCCAGTACTTC. The resulting protein is CASSLRPEETQYF.